This entry lists 28 T cell receptor beta chains sequenced from one sample in a study of cytomegalovirus exposure and HLA in healthy donors. Clones were sequenced by immunoSEQ multiplex PCR, and TCRdb holds only the in-frame ones, with some missing. The sample includes approximately 200,000 clones, roughly 81% of them seen just once. The sample consisted of PBMCs. These receptors originate from a woman aged 25 to 39 in good health and CMV-seronegative.

The chain is built from TRBV5-1 and TRBJ2-1; 7 bases fit TRBD2. V lost 0 bases and J lost 4; bases outside the gene matches: 1. Germline values: CDR1 SGHRS, CDR2 YFSETQ. CDR3 size: 14 residues. The CDR3 loop is CASSLAAGYNEQFF. The CDR3 nucleotides are TGCGCCAGCAGCTTGGCAGCGGGGTACAATGAGCAGTTCTTC. The full variable domain, its missing parts supplied by reference TRBV5-1 and TRBJ2-1, is KAGVTQTPRYLIKTRGQQVTLSCSPISGHRSVSWYQQTPGQGLQFLFEYFSETQRNKGNFPGRFSGRQFSNSRSEMNVSTLELGDSALYLCASSLAAGYNEQFFGPGTRLTVL.

The chain combines TRBV15 with TRBJ1-2; D might be TRBD1 (6 bases). Germline CDR1 LNHNV, CDR2 YYDKDF (reference sequence). V was trimmed by 8 bases and J by 2 bases, leaving 12 bases between them. The CDR3 sequence is 13 residues long. The CDR3, as DNA: TGTGCCACCTCTCCGGACAGCAACTATGGCTACACCTTC. It translates to CATSPDSNYGYTF. Using reference TRBV15 and TRBJ1-2 for the parts outside the CDR3, the full variable domain is DAMVIQNPRYQVTQFGKPVTLSCSQTLNHNVMYWYQQKSSQAPKLLFHYYDKDFNNEADTPDNFQSRRPNTSFCFLDIRSPGLGDTAMYLCATSPDSNYGYTFGSGTRLTVV.

This rearrangement joins TRBV2 to TRBJ1-5, with D possibly matching TRBD1 (5 bases). With 7 bases removed from V and 4 bases from J, the gap between germline ends came to 20 bases. CDR3 size: 16 residues. The germline CDR1 and CDR2 sequences are SNHLY and FYNNEI. CDR3 coding DNA: TGTGCCAGCAAGCAGGGCATTAGCGGTTTTAATCAGCCCCAGCATTTT. Its translation is CASKQGISGFNQPQHF.

The chain carries TRBV5-1 and TRBJ1-1; D is perhaps TRBD1 (6 bases). The V end lost 0 bases, the J end lost 10 bases, and 13 bases lay between the germline ends. Looked up from germline, CDR1 is SGHRS and CDR2 is YFSETQ. This CDR3 has 13 amino acids. The CDR3 nucleotides read TGCGCCAGCAGCTTGGATGACAGGAAAGGAGCTTTCTTT. Its protein product is CASSLDDRKGAFF.

V gene TRBV5-1 combines with J gene TRBJ1-4, with a weak D call TRBD1 (6 bases). There are 12 residues in the CDR3. The V and J ends lost 2 bases and 7 bases respectively, with 6 bases between them. The V gene's germline CDR1 is SGHRS and CDR2 YFSETQ. The CDR3 region has the DNA TGCGCCAGCAGCTTCAGGGGTGAAAAACTGTTTTTT. This codes for CASSFRGEKLFF.

This clone occurred a few times. Other DNA sequences of this sample code for an identical CDR3. The chain recombines TRBV5-1 with TRBJ1-5; 7 bases align to TRBD1. CDR1 SGHRS and CDR2 YFSETQ come from the germline V gene. CDR3 size: 14 residues. V dropped 0 bases and J dropped 7; count of bases not matched to a gene: 4. The CDR3 nucleotides are TGCGCCAGCAGCTTGGGGCAGGGGGACCAGCCCCAGCATTTT. This sequence encodes CASSLGQGDQPQHF.

V is TRBV9 and J is TRBJ1-5; D is ambiguous. The CDR3 is 14 amino acids. Germline-derived CDR1 and CDR2 are SGDLS and YYNGEE. The V end lost 0 bases, the J end lost 3 bases, and 7 bases lay between the germline ends. CDR3 DNA sequence: TGTGCCAGCAGCGTAGGGGGAGTCAATCAGCCCCAGCATTTT. Protein: CASSVGGVNQPQHF.

This clone was observed a few times. CDR3 protein: CASSSDRRGRQGYTF. As DNA, the CDR3 is TGTGCCAGCAGTTCTGATCGGAGGGGGCGCCAGGGCTACACCTTC. This chain uses TRBV27 with TRBJ1-2, with TRBD1 identical over 7 bases. After removal of 4 bases from V and 8 bases from J, the junction contained 13 bases not matched to a gene. There are 15 residues in the CDR3. Germline CDR1 and CDR2: MNHEY and SMNVEV (reference sequence).

This chain uses TRBV29-1 with TRBJ2-7; TRBD1 agrees at 10 bases. Losses at the gene ends were 7 bases for V and 3 bases for J; bases not matched to a gene: 6. The germline CDR1 and CDR2 sequences are SQVTM and ANQGSEA. The CDR3 loop spans 13 amino acids. In DNA form, the CDR3 reads TGCAGCGCTCGGGACAGGGGAGGCTACGAGCAGTACTTC. It translates to CSARDRGGYEQYF.

This rearrangement joins TRBV6-6 to TRBJ2-1; 7 bases match TRBD2. Trimming took 2 bases from V and 7 from J; bases not matched to a gene: 5. This CDR3 is 14 amino acids long. Germline CDR1 and CDR2: MNHNY and SVGAGI (reference sequence). Written as DNA, the CDR3 is TGTGCCAGCAGTTACCTAGGGCGGGGGAATGAGCAGTTCTTC. This codes for CASSYLGRGNEQFF.

The count of this clone is one. The gene calls are TRBV6-1 and TRBJ2-7, with a weak D call TRBD1 (6 bases). Trimming removed 9 bases from V and 3 bases from J, with 15 bases in between. CDR1 is MNHNS, CDR2 SASEGT, per germline. The CDR3 is 13 amino acids. The CDR3 DNA sequence: TGTGCCAGTCAGAACAACAGGGTCTACGAGCAGTACTTC. Translation gives CASQNNRVYEQYF.

This chain uses TRBV5-1 with TRBJ2-2; 7 bases are shared with TRBD2. The CDR3 loop spans 16 amino acids. Germline V gene data show CDR1 as SGHRS and CDR2 as YFSETQ. V gave up 4 bases and J gave up 6 bases; unmatched junction bases: 12. This CDR3 reads CASSLLGEGAAGELFF. DNA of the CDR3: TGCGCCAGCAGCCTCCTGGGGGAGGGCGCCGCCGGGGAGCTGTTTTTT.

CDR3: CASSSGQNSYEQYF. The CDR3 DNA reads TGCGCCAGCAGCTCGGGACAAAACTCCTACGAGCAGTACTTC. V and J are TRBV5-1 and TRBJ2-7; a weak D match, TRBD1 (6 bases). Between the trimmed V and J ends, which lost 3 bases and 0 bases, there was a span of 10 bases. The CDR3 is 14 amino acids. CDR1 is SGHRS and CDR2 is YFSETQ in the germline V gene.

This clone was seen only once. The chain has TRBV6-5 and TRBJ1-2; D remains ambiguous. The V gene's germline CDR1 is MNHEY and CDR2 SVGAGI. The V end was cut by 5 bases, the J end by 2 bases, with 12 bases between. The CDR3 length is 14 residues. The CDR3 spells CASSITHVNYGYTF. The CDR3 DNA reads TGTGCCAGCAGTATCACACACGTAAACTATGGCTACACCTTC.

The V and J genes are TRBV13 and TRBJ2-7; 9 bases are a match to TRBD1. The germline gives CDR1 PRHDT, CDR2 FYEKMQ (reference sequence). J lost 2 bases, V lost 5 bases, and 10 bases had no gene match. The CDR3 is made up of 16 amino acids. The CDR3 sequence is CASSHITGGIPYEQYF. CDR3 nucleotide sequence: TGTGCCAGCAGCCATATAACAGGGGGCATACCCTACGAGCAGTACTTC.

V and J are TRBV5-1 and TRBJ1-1; 7 nucleotides agree with TRBD1. The germline V gene encodes CDR1 SGHRS and CDR2 YFSETQ. The CDR3 spans 14 residues. Trimming cost V 3 bases and J 5 bases; bases outside gene matches: 7. CDR3 residues: CASSSGQPGTEAFF. The CDR3 nucleotides read TGCGCCAGCAGCTCGGGACAGCCTGGGACTGAAGCTTTCTTT.

The table lists this clone with a few counts. The chain joins TRBV9 to TRBJ1-5; 8 nucleotides line up with TRBD1. J gave up 3 bases and V 4 bases, and 6 bases lay outside the gene matches. The CDR3 contains 15 residues. Per the germline V gene, CDR1 is SGDLS and CDR2 is YYNGEE. The CDR3 loop reads CASSPGQGNNQPQHF. For the CDR3, the DNA is TGTGCCAGCAGCCCTGGACAGGGCAACAATCAGCCCCAGCATTTT. Combining the CDR3 with reference TRBV9 and TRBJ1-5 gives the whole variable domain DSGVTQTPKHLITATGQRVTLRCSPRSGDLSVYWYQQSLDQGLQFLIQYYNGEERAKGNILERFSAQQFPDLHSELNLSSLELGDSALYFCASSPGQGNNQPQHFGDGTRLSIL.

The chain uses TRBV13 and TRBJ2-3; D gene unclear. CDR1 and CDR2 (germline): PRHDT, FYEKMQ (reference sequence). Trimming pared 0 bases from V and 1 base from J, leaving 8 bases between. The CDR3 runs to 15 residues. CDR3 DNA: TGTGCCAGCAGCTTAGGTAGGAGAGGCACAGATACGCAGTATTTT. Its protein product is CASSLGRRGTDTQYF.

The V gene is TRBV6-5, the J gene TRBJ2-5; D is perhaps TRBD1 (6 bases). The germline V gene has CDR1 MNHEY and CDR2 SVGAGI. There are 14 residues in the CDR3. The V end was cut by 0 bases, the J end by 5 bases, with 10 bases between. In DNA, the CDR3 is TGTGCCAGCAGTTACTCTAACCAGGGGGAGACCCAGTACTTC. Translating it yields CASSYSNQGETQYF.

This chain joins TRBV12-5 and TRBJ2-1; 7 bases are a match to TRBD1. Germline V gene lookup returns CDR1 LGHNT and CDR2 FRNRAP. This CDR3 is 14 amino acids long. V dropped 6 bases and J dropped 6; count of bases not matched to a gene: 8. CDR3 DNA sequence: TGTGCTAGTGGGGGGGACAGTACCTCCAATGAGCAGTTCTTC. It is translated as CASGGDSTSNEQFF.

The chain employs TRBV4-1 and TRBJ2-1; 16 bases align to TRBD2. J was trimmed by 10 bases and V by 1 base; bases with no gene match: 7. The germline V gene encodes CDR1 MGHRA and CDR2 YSYEKL. The CDR3 loop spans 17 amino acids. The CDR3 region is CASSQGGLAGGAGEQFF. In DNA, the CDR3 is TGCGCCAGCAGCCAAGGGGGACTAGCGGGAGGGGCGGGGGAGCAGTTCTTC.

This clone was detected only a few times. The chain joins TRBV28 to TRBJ2-7, with D possibly being TRBD2 (6 bases). CDR1 and CDR2 from the germline V gene are MDHEN and SYDVKM. V gave up 5 bases and J gave up 2 bases, with 13 bases separating them. This CDR3 spans 14 amino acids. CDR3 sequence (DNA): TGTGCCAGCAGTGTGGCTAGCGCCACCTACGAGCAGTACTTC. This translates into CASSVASATYEQYF.

The chain carries TRBV28 and TRBJ1-1; 9 bases fit TRBD1. Germline V gene data show CDR1 as MDHEN and CDR2 as SYDVKM. The CDR3 runs to 13 residues. V shed 9 bases and J 5 bases; nucleotides not matched to a gene: 7. CDR3 residues: CASRGQGRTEAFF. CDR3 sequence (DNA): TGTGCCAGTCGTGGACAGGGGAGGACTGAAGCTTTCTTT. The full variable domain, rest sourced from reference TRBV28 and TRBJ1-1, is DVKVTQSSRYLVKRTGEKVFLECVQDMDHENMFWYRQDPGLGLRLIYFSYDVKMKEKGDIPEGYSVSREKKERFSLILESASTNQTSMYLCASRGQGRTEAFFGQGTRLTVV.

The table lists this clone with a few counts. CDR3 amino acids: CASSPGTGPYGYTF. As DNA, the CDR3 is TGCGCCAGCAGTCCCGGGACAGGTCCCTATGGCTACACCTTC. The chain uses TRBV10-1 and TRBJ1-2, with 8 positions matching TRBD1. The CDR3 is 14 residues long. The V gene's germline CDR1 is WNHNN and CDR2 SYGVQD (reference sequence). Trimming took 5 bases from V and 4 from J; bases not matched to a gene: 6.

The chain employs TRBV27 and TRBJ1-5; weak D call: TRBD1 (5 bases). This CDR3 region has 13 residues. The V end was cut by 6 bases, the J end by 2 bases, with 8 bases between. Per the germline V gene, CDR1 is MNHEY and CDR2 is SMNVEV (reference sequence). The CDR3 protein is CASRGAGNQPQHF. CDR3 coding DNA: TGTGCCAGCAGAGGGGCGGGCAATCAGCCCCAGCATTTT.

The chain combines TRBV6-5 with TRBJ1-1; the D is unclear. V was shortened by 0 bases and J by 6 bases, with 8 bases between the two germline ends. Germline CDR1 and CDR2: MNHEY and SVGAGI. The CDR3 is made up of 13 amino acids. DNA for the CDR3: TGTGCCAGCAGTTACTCCACAGATTCTGAAGCTTTCTTT. Protein sequence: CASSYSTDSEAFF.

V gene TRBV6-1 combines with J gene TRBJ2-7, with 7 bases lining up with TRBD1. Germline-derived CDR1 and CDR2 are MNHNS and SASEGT. The CDR3 extends over 14 amino acids. V shed 8 bases and J 0 bases; nucleotides not matched to a gene: 7. This chain's CDR3 is CASVGQESSYEQYF. DNA of the CDR3: TGTGCCAGCGTAGGACAGGAAAGCTCCTACGAGCAGTACTTC.

This clone showed up just once. This rearrangement joins TRBV6-6 to TRBJ2-7; TRBD2 aligns across 10 bases. CDR1 MNHNY and CDR2 SVGAGI come from the germline V gene (reference sequence). The CDR3 runs 14 residues. J was trimmed by 3 bases and V by 7 bases; bases with no gene match: 6. CDR3 bases: TGTGCCAGCAACCCTAGCGGGGGTGGCTACGAGCAGTACTTC. Its translation: CASNPSGGGYEQYF.